These 15 T cell receptor beta chains were sequenced from one sample in a study of blood T cell repertoires in COVID-19. Assay used: immunoSEQ multiplex PCR; TCRdb lists only in-frame clones, some missing. The sample has 150,000 to 200,000 clones, approximately 80% seen once. Sequencing was performed on peripheral blood. These receptors were obtained from a human donor in a cohort sampled during active COVID-19.

V and J are TRBV7-9 and TRBJ2-7; 8 bases map to TRBD2. The CDR3 sequence is 16 residues long. Germline V gene lookup returns CDR1 SEHNR and CDR2 FQNEAQ (reference sequence). Losses at the gene ends were 3 bases for V and 4 bases for J; bases not matched to a gene: 11. The chain's CDR3 is CASSFPAGVPQYEQYF. CDR3 DNA: TGTGCCAGCAGCTTCCCAGCGGGGGTCCCCCAATACGAGCAGTACTTC.

This clone was counted a few times. The V and J genes are TRBV6-2 or TRBV6-3 and TRBJ1-5; weak D call: TRBD1 (5 bases). This CDR3 spans 17 amino acids. Germline CDR1 reads MNHEY; CDR2 reads SVGEGT. The V gene lost 0 bases and the J gene lost 2 bases, with 14 bases spanning the gap. As DNA, the CDR3 is TGTGCCAGCAGTTACTCGGAGTGGGGCGGGGGCAATCAGCCCCAGCATTTT. Translation gives CASSYSEWGGGNQPQHF.

The gene calls are TRBV4-1 and TRBJ1-5; 7 bases agree with TRBD1. The trim removed 5 bases at V and 6 bases at J, leaving 13 bases unmatched. Germline CDR1 and CDR2: MGHRA and YSYEKL. This CDR3 spans 16 amino acids. CDR3 protein: CASSNPSEGQFQPQHF. In nucleotides, the CDR3 is TGCGCCAGCAGCAATCCTTCCGAGGGACAGTTTCAGCCCCAGCATTTT.

The chain recombines TRBV4-1 with TRBJ2-7, with 8 nucleotides matching TRBD1. Trimming removed 4 bases from V and 3 bases from J; junction bases left unmatched: 8. Germline CDR1 reads MGHRA; CDR2 reads YSYEKL. The CDR3 sequence is 15 residues long. The CDR3 DNA is TGCGCCAGCAGCCCCGGACAGGGCTCATACTACGAGCAGTACTTC. This encodes CASSPGQGSYYEQYF.

The chain employs TRBV14 and TRBJ2-5; a possible D gene is TRBD1 (6 bases). Germline lookup yields CDR1 SGHDN and CDR2 FVKESK. V lost 5 bases, J lost 4 bases, and 11 bases lay in between. The CDR3 covers 13 residues. The CDR3: CASSRGTRETQYF. The CDR3 DNA is TGTGCCAGCAGCAGGGGGACGAGAGAGACCCAGTACTTC.

CDR3 nucleotides: TGTGCCAGCAGTCTCTCCGGGACAGCTCGTGTTACCTATAATTCACCCCTCCACTTT. Protein sequence: CASSLSGTARVTYNSPLHF. The V gene is TRBV5-8, the J gene TRBJ1-6; 7 bases fit TRBD1. Germline CDR1 reads SGHTS; CDR2 reads YDEGEE. J lost 2 bases, V lost 5 bases, and 16 bases had no gene match. The CDR3 runs 19 residues.

The chain combines TRBV19 with TRBJ1-2; TRBD1 matches at 11 bases. There are 14 residues in the CDR3. Germline V gene data show CDR1 as LNHDA and CDR2 as SQIVND (reference sequence). J was trimmed by 8 bases and V by 4 bases; bases with no gene match: 6. CDR3 in amino acids: CASSTRTGGVGYTF. DNA for the CDR3: TGTGCCAGTAGTACCAGGACAGGGGGCGTCGGCTACACCTTC.

The DNA of the CDR3 is TGTGCCACCAGTGAACGGACAGGGAGAGGTCAGCCCCAGCATTTT. Residues: CATSERTGRGQPQHF. This chain uses TRBV24-1 with TRBJ1-5; 8 nucleotides agree with TRBD1. The germline gives CDR1 KGHDR, CDR2 SFDVKD. Trimming at V came to 4 bases and at J to 6 bases, leaving 7 bases not matched to a gene. This CDR3 has 15 residues.

The chain recombines TRBV9 with TRBJ1-6, with D possibly TRBD1 on 5 matching bases. With 3 bases removed from V and 10 bases from J, the gap between germline ends came to 8 bases. Germline assignment: CDR1 SGDLS and CDR2 YYNGEE. The CDR3 length is 12 residues. CDR3 amino acids: CASSGRESPLHF. DNA for the CDR3: TGTGCCAGCAGCGGCAGGGAATCACCCCTCCACTTT.

The CDR3 loop is CASSYSEGSEAFF. The CDR3 DNA follows: TGTGCCAGCAGTTACTCGGAGGGAAGTGAAGCTTTCTTT. This chain links TRBV6-5 with TRBJ1-1, with D unresolved. Germline V gives CDR1 MNHEY, CDR2 SVGAGI. CDR3 length: 13 residues. With 0 bases removed from V and 7 bases from J, the gap between germline ends came to 9 bases.

In its sample, this clone was seen a few times. The chain employs TRBV11-2 and TRBJ2-3, with 11 positions matching TRBD1. After removal of 1 base from V and 5 bases from J, the junction contained 2 bases not matched to a gene. Germline CDR1 is SGHAT and CDR2 is FQNNGV. This CDR3 comprises 15 residues. CDR3 in amino acids: CASSLGTGGGDTQYF. CDR3 in DNA: TGTGCCAGCAGCTTAGGGACAGGGGGCGGAGATACGCAGTATTTT.

This chain joins TRBV5-6 and TRBJ2-5; 11 nucleotides line up with TRBD1. With 0 bases clipped from V and 9 bases from J, the junction kept 4 bases outside the gene matches. CDR3 size: 14 residues. The germline CDR1 and CDR2 sequences are SGHDT and YYEEEE. The CDR3 loop reads CASSLAGQGAAQYF. The CDR3 DNA reads TGTGCCAGCAGCTTGGCTGGACAGGGGGCGGCCCAGTACTTC. The variable domain in full, completed from reference TRBV5-6 and TRBJ2-5, reads DAGVTQSPTHLIKTRGQQVTLRCSPKSGHDTVSWYQQALGQGPQFIFQYYEEEERQRGNFPDRFSGHQFPNYSSELNVNALLLGDSALYLCASSLAGQGAAQYFGPGTRLLVL.

This chain links TRBV10-3 with TRBJ2-3; possibly TRBD2 for D (7 bases). The CDR3 runs 16 residues. The germline CDR1 and CDR2 sequences are ENHRY and SYGVKD. V lost 6 bases and J 3 bases, leaving 19 bases between the germline ends. The CDR3 nucleotides read TGTGCCATCAGCGGTGGGGGGCGGGAGCGGACAGATACGCAGTATTTT. Amino acid sequence: CAISGGGRERTDTQYF.

V usage is TRBV5-5 and J usage is TRBJ2-5, with 7 bases that match TRBD1. The CDR3 spans 13 residues. In germline, CDR1 is SGHKS, CDR2 YYEKEE (reference sequence). V dropped 1 base and J dropped 3; count of bases not matched to a gene: 0. This chain's CDR3 is CASSLTGEETQYF. CDR3 DNA sequence: TGTGCCAGCAGCTTGACAGGGGAAGAGACCCAGTACTTC.

V and J are TRBV19 and TRBJ2-7; 10 positions agree with TRBD2. The V gene's germline CDR1 is LNHDA and CDR2 SQIVND (reference sequence). The V and J ends lost 5 bases and 4 bases, in that order; junction bases with no gene match: 8. The CDR3 runs 15 residues. The CDR3 sequence: CASSDGAGGSYEQYF. The DNA for the CDR3 is TGTGCCAGTAGTGATGGAGCGGGAGGGAGTTACGAGCAGTACTTC.